A single sample gave rise to the 25 T cell receptor beta chains below, sequenced in a study of T cell responses to AZD1222 COVID-19 vaccine. Assay used: immunoSEQ multiplex PCR; TCRdb lists only in-frame clones, some missing. The sample holds under 200,000 clones, around nine tenths seen once. The starting material was peripheral blood, obtained 28 days after the second AZD1222 dose. All receptors derive from an adult who received the AZD1222 COVID-19 vaccine.

V usage is TRBV19 and J usage is TRBJ2-4, with a possible D match to TRBD2 (5 bases). Trimming took off 8 bases at V and 2 bases at J, with 16 bases between the two ends. The CDR3 runs 15 residues. Germline V gene data show CDR1 as LNHDA and CDR2 as SQIVND (reference sequence). CDR3 in DNA: TGTGCCAGTGGACCCCGAGGGTTTACCAAAAACATTCAGTACTTC. This gives the protein CASGPRGFTKNIQYF.

The chain couples TRBV7-9 to TRBJ2-1; D might be TRBD1 or TRBD2, each matching 5 bases. Germline CDR1 reads SEHNR; CDR2 reads FQNEAQ (reference sequence). V lost 1 base, J lost 6 bases, and 13 bases lay in between. The CDR3 totals 15 residues. Written as DNA, the CDR3 is TGTGCCAGCAGCTTAGGGTCTCGTGGGGGCAATGAGCAGTTCTTC. Residues: CASSLGSRGGNEQFF.

This clone was counted between two and nine times. The chain uses TRBV6-2 or TRBV6-3 and TRBJ2-3, with D possibly being TRBD1 or TRBD2 (5 bases each). Germline assignment: CDR1 MNHEY and CDR2 SVGEGT. With 3 bases removed from V and 6 bases from J, the gap between germline ends came to 19 bases. The CDR3 contains 16 residues. The CDR3 loop reads CASSYTGSPRGDTQYF. For the CDR3, the DNA is TGTGCCAGCAGTTATACAGGAAGCCCGAGGGGTGATACGCAGTATTTT.

The chain links TRBV7-2 to TRBJ1-2, with 9 bases aligning to TRBD1. The germline gives CDR1 SGHTA, CDR2 FQGNSA. The CDR3 loop spans 15 amino acids. The J segment lost 4 bases and the V segment lost 1 base, leaving 4 bases of the junction unmatched. This CDR3 reads CASSLDGTGIYGYTF. The DNA for the CDR3 is TGTGCCAGCAGCTTAGATGGGACAGGGATCTATGGCTACACCTTC.

V and J are TRBV6-4 and TRBJ1-5; no definite D call. The CDR3 is 14 residues long. Germline V gives CDR1 MRHNA, CDR2 SNTAGT. V was clipped by 0 bases and J by 11 bases, with 14 bases between them. This CDR3 reads CASSDSKVEGTQHF. CDR3 sequence (DNA): TGTGCCAGCAGTGACTCGAAAGTAGAAGGGACCCAGCATTTT.

This chain links TRBV6-5 with TRBJ1-6; D is undetermined. The germline V and J ends were trimmed by 10 bases and 0 bases, with 13 bases remaining between them. Germline CDR1 reads MNHEY; CDR2 reads SVGAGI. The CDR3 has 15 residues. The CDR3, as DNA: TGTGCCACAGAGGACGGCAGCTCCTATAATTCACCCCTCCACTTT. Residues: CATEDGSSYNSPLHF.

The chain links TRBV19 to TRBJ2-1; 7 bases map to TRBD2. The ends lost 3 bases at V and 1 base at J; junction bases unmatched: 3. This CDR3 region has 15 residues. Germline lookup yields CDR1 LNHDA and CDR2 SQIVND (reference sequence). This CDR3 reads CASSIGGGSYNEQFF. The DNA of the CDR3 is TGTGCCAGTAGTATTGGGGGGGGTTCCTACAATGAGCAGTTCTTC. Full variable domain (remainder filled in from reference TRBV19 and TRBJ2-1): DGGITQSPKYLFRKEGQNVTLSCEQNLNHDAMYWYRQDPGQGLRLIYYSQIVNDFQKGDIAEGYSVSREKKESFPLTVTSAQKNPTAFYLCASSIGGGSYNEQFFGPGTRLTVL.

The chain employs TRBV27 and TRBJ2-7; weak D call: TRBD1 (6 bases). Trimming shortened V by 3 bases and J by 3 bases, and 12 bases separated the two germline ends. Germline V gene lookup returns CDR1 MNHEY and CDR2 SMNVEV (reference sequence). The length of the CDR3 is 14 residues. The CDR3 protein is CASSFLGAGYEQYF. The CDR3 region has the DNA TGTGCCAGCAGTTTTTTGGGGGCTGGCTACGAGCAGTACTTC.

The gene calls are TRBV5-4 and TRBJ1-6; D not certain. V lost 1 base and J lost 7, with 9 bases in between. CDR3 length: 14 amino acids. CDR1 and CDR2 (germline): SGHNT, YYREEE (reference sequence). CDR3 amino acids: CASSLPIPNSPLHF. The CDR3 nucleotides read TGTGCCAGCAGCTTGCCAATCCCCAATTCACCCCTCCACTTT.

The chain links TRBV6-2 or TRBV6-3 to TRBJ2-6, with a weak D call TRBD1 (6 bases). This CDR3 comprises 18 residues. V shed 7 bases and J shed 0 bases, with 19 bases lying between them. CDR1 and CDR2 (germline): MNHEY, SVGEGT. The CDR3 region has the DNA TGTGCCAGCAACCCCTCTGGGACAAGAGCCTCTGGGGCCAACGTCCTGACTTTC. Its protein is CASNPSGTRASGANVLTF.

CDR3 sequence: CASSQVQGRAFF. The CDR3 bases are TGCGCCAGCAGCCAAGTGCAGGGGCGAGCTTTCTTT. The J gene is TRBJ1-1, the V gene TRBV4-1; possible D gene TRBD1, 6 bases. The V end lost 1 base, the J end lost 10 bases, and 10 bases lay between the germline ends. Germline V gene sequence: CDR1 MGHRA, CDR2 YSYEKL. CDR3 length: 12 residues.

The J gene is TRBJ2-7, the V gene TRBV5-6; 9 nucleotides match TRBD1. The CDR3 totals 13 residues. Trimming at V came to 4 bases and at J to 12 bases, leaving 11 bases not matched to a gene. The germline V gene has CDR1 SGHDT and CDR2 YYEEEE. The CDR3 sequence is CASSRRGTGRLYF. DNA for the CDR3: TGTGCCAGCAGCCGGAGGGGGACAGGGCGTCTGTACTTC.

This rearrangement joins TRBV7-7 to TRBJ2-7; D remains ambiguous. V was clipped by 0 bases and J by 7 bases, with 10 bases between them. The CDR3 loop spans 13 amino acids. Germline CDR1 is SSHAT and CDR2 is FNYEAQ (reference sequence). The DNA of the CDR3 is TGTGCCAGCAGCTTAGCGGAAGGGTGGGAGCAGTACTTC. Translating it yields CASSLAEGWEQYF.

This clone appeared once. This chain joins TRBV7-8 and TRBJ2-7; D not certain. Trimming cost V 5 bases and J 2 bases, with 7 bases left between them. The CDR3 loop spans 12 amino acids. In germline, CDR1 is SGHVS, CDR2 FQNEAQ. This CDR3 is CASSPPTYEQYF. The DNA for the CDR3 is TGTGCCAGCAGCCCACCAACCTACGAGCAGTACTTC.

The rearrangement joins TRBV7-6 to TRBJ2-7; no clear D. This CDR3 is built from 13 residues. From germline, CDR1 is SGHVS and CDR2 FNYEAQ. V was clipped by 5 bases and J by 7 bases, with 15 bases between them. The CDR3 loop is CASSQDPVREQYF. The CDR3 DNA follows: TGTGCCAGCAGCCAAGACCCCGTTAGGGAGCAGTACTTC.

This chain joins TRBV7-9 and TRBJ1-1, with D maybe TRBD1 (6 bases). CDR1 is SEHNR, CDR2 FQNEAQ, per germline (reference sequence). V was cut by 2 bases and J by 4 bases, with 11 bases left in between. The CDR3 runs to 14 residues. Here the CDR3 reads CASSLIGGGTEAFF. The CDR3 DNA reads TGTGCCAGCAGCTTAATTGGAGGGGGCACTGAAGCTTTCTTT.

A few counts support this clone. The J gene is TRBJ2-5, the V gene TRBV2, with D tentatively TRBD2 (6 bases). With 6 bases removed from V and 4 bases from J, the gap between germline ends came to 18 bases. CDR1 is SNHLY, CDR2 FYNNEI, per germline. This CDR3 is built from 15 residues. The CDR3 region is CASRRTGGVSETQYF. Written as DNA, the CDR3 is TGTGCCAGCAGACGAACTGGCGGGGTGTCAGAGACCCAGTACTTC.

The gene calls are TRBV6-6 and TRBJ2-1, with 11 bases lining up with TRBD1. Germline V gives CDR1 MNHNY, CDR2 SVGAGI (reference sequence). V lost 6 bases, J lost 13 bases, and 14 bases stayed unmatched. This CDR3 comprises 15 residues. The chain's CDR3 is CASSLGEGQGVEQFF. The CDR3 coding sequence is TGTGCCAGCAGCCTTGGGGAGGGACAGGGGGTTGAACAGTTCTTC.

J is TRBJ2-7 and V is TRBV9; D perhaps matches TRBD1 (6 bases). This CDR3 contains 15 residues. CDR1 and CDR2 (germline): SGDLS, YYNGEE. Trimming left V 1 base short and J 3 bases short, with 14 bases between. The CDR3 nucleotides read TGTGCCAGCAGCGTAAGTACAGGGCTGGGCTACGAGCAGTACTTC. This gives the protein CASSVSTGLGYEQYF.

This rearrangement joins TRBV4-2 to TRBJ1-1; the D is unclear. Germline V lookup: CDR1 LGHNA, CDR2 YNFKEQ. There are 14 residues in the CDR3. V was shortened by 4 bases and J by 0 bases, with 9 bases between the two germline ends. CDR3 DNA: TGTGCCAGCAGCCCCCCCACAGTGAACACTGAAGCTTTCTTT. Encoded protein: CASSPPTVNTEAFF.

The chain links TRBV5-1 to TRBJ2-1; 8 positions match TRBD2. This CDR3 is built from 17 residues. The V gene end was trimmed by 6 bases and the J gene end by 4 bases; junction bases not matched to a gene: 15. Germline CDR1 reads SGHRS; CDR2 reads YFSETQ. CDR3 loop: CASTHGLAPKGYNEQFF. CDR3 DNA sequence: TGCGCCAGCACCCACGGACTAGCCCCCAAGGGTTACAATGAGCAGTTCTTC.

The rearrangement uses TRBV6-1 and TRBJ1-4; weak D call: TRBD1 (5 bases). Germline V CDR1 and CDR2: MNHNS, SASEGT. Trimming pared 7 bases from V and 0 bases from J, leaving 18 bases between. This CDR3 is 17 amino acids long. The CDR3 sequence is CASNDDRGGTTNEKLFF. The CDR3, as DNA: TGTGCCAGCAATGATGACAGAGGAGGGACAACTAATGAAAAACTGTTTTTT.

V usage is TRBV4-3 and J usage is TRBJ1-1; D call uncertain. Per the germline V gene, CDR1 is LGHNA and CDR2 is YSLEER. V lost 4 bases and J lost 5, with 14 bases in between. The CDR3 extends over 14 amino acids. CDR3 amino acids: CASSLGGSGTEAFF. The CDR3, as DNA: TGCGCCAGCAGCCTCGGAGGTTCCGGGACTGAAGCTTTCTTT.

The J gene is TRBJ2-7, the V gene TRBV11-2, with D perhaps matching TRBD1 (5 bases). Trimming pared 6 bases from V and 3 bases from J, leaving 21 bases between. Germline CDR1 reads SGHAT; CDR2 reads FQNNGV. The length of the CDR3 is 16 residues. CDR3 in DNA: TGTGCCAGCAGTCTCACAGGCCGTCCAGCCTACTACGAGCAGTACTTC. Protein product: CASSLTGRPAYYEQYF.

V gene TRBV18 combines with J gene TRBJ1-4; tentative D call: TRBD1 (5 bases). CDR3 length: 16 residues. Trimming cost V 8 bases and J 3 bases, with 19 bases left between them. Germline assignment: CDR1 KGHSH and CDR2 LQKENI. The CDR3 nucleotides are TGTGCCAGCACGGGGGGAAGGTCCGAACCTAATGAAAAACTGTTTTTT. This translates into CASTGGRSEPNEKLFF.